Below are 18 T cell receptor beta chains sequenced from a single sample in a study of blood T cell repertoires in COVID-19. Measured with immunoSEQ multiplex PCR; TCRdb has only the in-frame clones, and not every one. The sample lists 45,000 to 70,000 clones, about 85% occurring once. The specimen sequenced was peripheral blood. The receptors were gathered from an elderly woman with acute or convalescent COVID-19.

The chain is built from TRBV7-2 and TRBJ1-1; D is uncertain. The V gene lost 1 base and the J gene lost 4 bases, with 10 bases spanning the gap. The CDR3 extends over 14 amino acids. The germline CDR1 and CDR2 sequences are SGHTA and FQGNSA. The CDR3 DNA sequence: TGTGCCAGCAGCTTAGGGGTGACAAGCACTGAAGCTTTCTTT. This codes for CASSLGVTSTEAFF. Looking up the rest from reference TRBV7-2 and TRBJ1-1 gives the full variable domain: GAGVSQSPSNKVTEKGKDVELRCDPISGHTALYWYRQSLGQGLEFLIYFQGNSAPDKSGLPSDRFSAERTGGSVSTLTIQRTQQEDSAVYLCASSLGVTSTEAFFGQGTRLTVV.

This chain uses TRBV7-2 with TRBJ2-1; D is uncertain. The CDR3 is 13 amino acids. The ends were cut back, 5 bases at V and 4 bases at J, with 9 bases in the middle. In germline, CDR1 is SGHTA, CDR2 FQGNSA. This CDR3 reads CASSPRVYNEQFF. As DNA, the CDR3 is TGTGCCAGCAGCCCTAGAGTATACAATGAGCAGTTCTTC. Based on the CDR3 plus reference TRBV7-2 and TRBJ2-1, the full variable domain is GAGVSQSPSNKVTEKGKDVELRCDPISGHTALYWYRQSLGQGLEFLIYFQGNSAPDKSGLPSDRFSAERTGGSVSTLTIQRTQQEDSAVYLCASSPRVYNEQFFGPGTRLTVL.

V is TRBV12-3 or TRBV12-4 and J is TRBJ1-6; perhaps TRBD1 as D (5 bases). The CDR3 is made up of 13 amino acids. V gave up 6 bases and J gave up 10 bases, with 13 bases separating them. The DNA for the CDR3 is TGTGCCAGCAGCCGCAGGGTCAGGTCACCCCTCCACTTT. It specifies CASSRRVRSPLHF.

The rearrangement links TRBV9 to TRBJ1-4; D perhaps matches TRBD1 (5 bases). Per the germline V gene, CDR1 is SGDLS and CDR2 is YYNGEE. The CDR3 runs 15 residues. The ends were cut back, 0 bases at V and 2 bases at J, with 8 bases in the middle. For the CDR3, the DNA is TGTGCCAGCAGCGTAGCCCCAGGGACTAATGAAAAACTGTTTTTT. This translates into CASSVAPGTNEKLFF.

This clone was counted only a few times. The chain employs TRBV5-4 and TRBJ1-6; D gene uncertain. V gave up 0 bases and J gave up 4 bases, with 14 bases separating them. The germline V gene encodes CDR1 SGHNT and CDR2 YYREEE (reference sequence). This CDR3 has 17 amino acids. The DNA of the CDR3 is TGTGCCAGCAGCTTGGAAGGCGGCCCTGGGTATAATTCACCCCTCCACTTT. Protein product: CASSLEGGPGYNSPLHF.

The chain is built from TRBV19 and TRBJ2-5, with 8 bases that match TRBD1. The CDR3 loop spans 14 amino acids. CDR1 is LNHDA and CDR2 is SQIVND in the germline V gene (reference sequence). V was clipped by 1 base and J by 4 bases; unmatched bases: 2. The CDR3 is CASSIGTGPETQYF. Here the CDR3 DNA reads TGTGCCAGTAGTATAGGGACAGGGCCAGAGACCCAGTACTTC.

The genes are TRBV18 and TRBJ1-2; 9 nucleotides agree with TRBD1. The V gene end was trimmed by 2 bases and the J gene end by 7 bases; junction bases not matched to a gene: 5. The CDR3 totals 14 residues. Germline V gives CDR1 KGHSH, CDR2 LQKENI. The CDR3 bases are TGTGCCAGCTCACCAGGCGGACAGGGGTTTGGCTACACCTTC. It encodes CASSPGGQGFGYTF. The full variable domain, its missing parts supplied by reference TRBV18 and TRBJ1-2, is NAGVMQNPRHLVRRRGQEARLRCSPMKGHSHVYWYRQLPEEGLKFMVYLQKENIIDESGMPKERFSAEFPKEGPSILRIQQVVRGDSAAYFCASSPGGQGFGYTFGSGTRLTVV.

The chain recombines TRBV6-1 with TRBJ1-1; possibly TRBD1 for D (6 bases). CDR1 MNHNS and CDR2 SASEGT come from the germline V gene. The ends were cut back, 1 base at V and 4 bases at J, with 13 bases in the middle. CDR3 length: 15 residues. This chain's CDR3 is CASSEGQAGATEAFF. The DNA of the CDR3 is TGTGCCAGCAGTGAAGGACAGGCGGGAGCCACTGAAGCTTTCTTT.

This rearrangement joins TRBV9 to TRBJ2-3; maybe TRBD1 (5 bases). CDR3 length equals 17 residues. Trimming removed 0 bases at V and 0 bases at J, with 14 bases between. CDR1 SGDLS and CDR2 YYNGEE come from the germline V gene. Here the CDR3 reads CASSVGGGRASTDTQYF. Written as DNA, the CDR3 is TGTGCCAGCAGCGTAGGGGGCGGCAGGGCGAGCACAGATACGCAGTATTTT.

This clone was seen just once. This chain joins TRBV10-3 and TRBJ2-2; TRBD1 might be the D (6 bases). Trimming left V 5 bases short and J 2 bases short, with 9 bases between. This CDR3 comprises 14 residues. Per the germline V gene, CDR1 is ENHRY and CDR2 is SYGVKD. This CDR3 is CAISTGINTGELFF. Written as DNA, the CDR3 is TGTGCCATCAGTACAGGGATCAACACCGGGGAGCTGTTTTTT.

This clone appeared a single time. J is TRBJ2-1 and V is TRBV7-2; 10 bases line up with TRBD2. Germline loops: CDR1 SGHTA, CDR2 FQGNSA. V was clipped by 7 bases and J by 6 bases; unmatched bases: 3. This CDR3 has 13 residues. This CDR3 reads CASILAGANEQFF. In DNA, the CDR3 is TGTGCCAGCATTCTAGCGGGGGCCAATGAGCAGTTCTTC.

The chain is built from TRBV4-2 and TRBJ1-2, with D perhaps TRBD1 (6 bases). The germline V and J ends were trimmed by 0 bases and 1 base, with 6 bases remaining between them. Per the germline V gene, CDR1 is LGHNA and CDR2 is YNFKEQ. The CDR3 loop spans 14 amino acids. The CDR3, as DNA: TGTGCCAGCAGCCAAGAGGACAGTAACTATGGCTACACCTTC. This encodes CASSQEDSNYGYTF.

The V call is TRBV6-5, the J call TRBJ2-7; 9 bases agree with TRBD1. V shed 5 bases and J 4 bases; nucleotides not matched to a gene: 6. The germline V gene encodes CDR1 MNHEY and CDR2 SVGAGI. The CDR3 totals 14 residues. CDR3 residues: CASSPRDRAYEQYF. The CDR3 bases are TGTGCCAGCAGTCCCCGGGACAGGGCTTACGAGCAGTACTTC.

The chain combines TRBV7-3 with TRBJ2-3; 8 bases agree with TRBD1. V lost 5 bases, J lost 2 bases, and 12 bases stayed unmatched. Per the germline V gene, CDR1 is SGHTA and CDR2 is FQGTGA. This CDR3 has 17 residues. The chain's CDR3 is CASSKGTRDRYTDTQYF. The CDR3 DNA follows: TGTGCCAGCAGCAAAGGAACCCGGGACAGGTACACAGATACGCAGTATTTT.

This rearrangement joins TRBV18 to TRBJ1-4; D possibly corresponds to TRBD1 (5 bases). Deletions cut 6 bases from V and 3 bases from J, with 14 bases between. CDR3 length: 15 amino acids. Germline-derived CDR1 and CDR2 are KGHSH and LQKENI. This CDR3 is CASSTLGRANEKLFF. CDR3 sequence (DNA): TGTGCCAGCTCCACCCTCGGCAGGGCTAATGAAAAACTGTTTTTT. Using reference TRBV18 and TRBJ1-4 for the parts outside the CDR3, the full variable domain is NAGVMQNPRHLVRRRGQEARLRCSPMKGHSHVYWYRQLPEEGLKFMVYLQKENIIDESGMPKERFSAEFPKEGPSILRIQQVVRGDSAAYFCASSTLGRANEKLFFGSGTQLSVL.

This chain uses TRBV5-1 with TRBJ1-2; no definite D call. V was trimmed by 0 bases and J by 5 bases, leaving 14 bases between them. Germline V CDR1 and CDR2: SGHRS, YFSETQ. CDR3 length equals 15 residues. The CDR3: CASSLDGSVVYGYTF. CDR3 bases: TGCGCCAGCAGCTTGGATGGCAGCGTCGTTTATGGCTACACCTTC.

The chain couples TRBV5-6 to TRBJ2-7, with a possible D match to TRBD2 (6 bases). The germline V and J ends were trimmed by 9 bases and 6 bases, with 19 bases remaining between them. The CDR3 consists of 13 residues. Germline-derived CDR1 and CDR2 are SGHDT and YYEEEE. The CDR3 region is CATGTLNGGEQYF. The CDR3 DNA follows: TGTGCCACAGGCACTCTAAACGGGGGCGAGCAGTACTTC.

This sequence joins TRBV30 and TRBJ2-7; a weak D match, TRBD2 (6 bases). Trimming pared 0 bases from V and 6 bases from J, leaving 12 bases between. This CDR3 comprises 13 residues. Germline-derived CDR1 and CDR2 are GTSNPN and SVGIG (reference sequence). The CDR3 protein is CAWSVGGMGEQYF. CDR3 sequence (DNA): TGTGCCTGGAGTGTAGGAGGGATGGGCGAGCAGTACTTC.